The next 10 T cell receptor beta chains were all read from a single sample in a study of cytomegalovirus exposure and HLA in healthy donors. Produced via immunoSEQ multiplex PCR; TCRdb's table is partial and in-frame only. The table shows fewer than 130,000 clones, with more than 70% occurring only once. Input material: PBMCs. The receptor source for this set is a woman aged 18-35 years in good health and CMV-seronegative.

The chain carries TRBV4-3 and TRBJ2-4; D call uncertain. CDR1 is LGHNA, CDR2 YSLEER, per germline. The CDR3 covers 15 residues. V lost 0 bases and J 8 bases, leaving 14 bases between the germline ends. For the CDR3, the DNA is TGCGCCAGCAGCCAAGAATCCCGGTATGAGGACATTCAGTACTTC. Protein: CASSQESRYEDIQYF.

The chain employs TRBV9 and TRBJ2-1; tentatively, D is TRBD2 (5 bases). The CDR3 loop spans 14 amino acids. Trimming left V 0 bases short and J 4 bases short, with 8 bases between. Per germline, CDR1 SGDLS and CDR2 YYNGEE. DNA for the CDR3: TGTGCCAGCAGCGTAGTTGGACTTTACAATGAGCAGTTCTTC. Encoded protein: CASSVVGLYNEQFF.

The rearrangement uses TRBV4-2 and TRBJ2-5, with 9 bases identical to TRBD2. From germline, CDR1 is LGHNA and CDR2 YNFKEQ. The CDR3 covers 16 residues. The junction had 8 bases not matched to a gene; V was cut back by 1 base and J by 5 bases. In nucleotides, the CDR3 is TGTGCCAGCAGCCAAGCGGTCGCTAGCGGGGTGGAGACCCAGTACTTC. Protein sequence: CASSQAVASGVETQYF.

The chain recombines TRBV14 with TRBJ2-5; possible D gene TRBD2, 5 bases. This CDR3 is built from 15 residues. The germline CDR1 and CDR2 sequences are SGHDN and FVKESK. V was trimmed by 1 base and J by 4 bases, leaving 13 bases between them. In DNA, the CDR3 is TGTGCCAGCAGCCAAGCGGGAATTGTTGTAGAGACCCAGTACTTC. The encoded protein is CASSQAGIVVETQYF.

The chain couples TRBV5-4 to TRBJ2-7; 11 nucleotides line up with TRBD2. The CDR3 has 16 residues. Germline assignment: CDR1 SGHNT and CDR2 YYREEE (reference sequence). J was trimmed by 6 bases and V by 4 bases; bases with no gene match: 12. The CDR3 here is CASSSLATSGAGEQYF. The CDR3 DNA reads as TGTGCCAGCAGCAGCCTTGCGACTAGCGGGGCGGGCGAGCAGTACTTC. The variable domain in full, with the rest retrieved from reference TRBV5-4 and TRBJ2-7, is ETGVTQSPTHLIKTRGQQVTLRCSSQSGHNTVSWYQQALGQGPQFIFQYYREEENGRGNFPPRFSGLQFPNYSSELNVNALELDDSALYLCASSSLATSGAGEQYFGPGTRLTVT.

Here the CDR3 reads CASSPGQGITEAFF. The CDR3 nucleotides are TGCGCCAGCAGCCCGGGACAGGGAATCACTGAAGCTTTCTTT. This rearrangement joins TRBV4-3 to TRBJ1-1, with 9 bases aligning to TRBD1. Per germline, CDR1 LGHNA and CDR2 YSLEER. The CDR3 is 14 amino acids. V trimming: 4 bases; J trimming: 4 bases; junction bases outside the gene matches: 4.

V usage is TRBV6-5 and J usage is TRBJ2-7, with 11 nucleotides matching TRBD1. The CDR3 length is 14 residues. Germline V gene data show CDR1 as MNHEY and CDR2 as SVGAGI. V trimming: 6 bases; J trimming: 5 bases; junction bases outside the gene matches: 6. The CDR3 DNA sequence: TGTGCCAGCAGAGGGACAGGGGGGAAGGACGAGCAGTACTTC. Translated, it gives CASRGTGGKDEQYF.

The V gene is TRBV5-4, the J gene TRBJ2-1, with TRBD2 identical over 11 bases. The CDR3 contains 15 residues. The germline V gene encodes CDR1 SGHNT and CDR2 YYREEE (reference sequence). V was clipped by 3 bases and J by 2 bases; unmatched bases: 1. For the CDR3, the DNA is TGTGCCAGCAGCTATAGCGGGAGGGCCTACAATGAGCAGTTCTTC. Translated, it gives CASSYSGRAYNEQFF.

V gene TRBV5-6 combines with J gene TRBJ1-4; weak D call: TRBD1 (6 bases). V was trimmed by 4 bases and J by 4 bases, leaving 11 bases between them. CDR3 size: 14 residues. The germline V gene encodes CDR1 SGHDT and CDR2 YYEEEE. The CDR3 loop reads CASSPGAYNEKLFF. CDR3 nucleotides: TGTGCCAGCAGCCCAGGGGCTTATAATGAAAAACTGTTTTTT.

The chain links TRBV27 to TRBJ2-2, with D possibly TRBD2 on 6 matching bases. V lost 5 bases, J lost 8 bases, and 12 bases lay in between. Germline V lookup: CDR1 MNHEY, CDR2 SMNVEV (reference sequence). This CDR3 is built from 13 residues. CDR3 amino acids: CASSTSRPGELFF. CDR3 sequence (DNA): TGTGCCAGCAGTACTAGCCGACCAGGGGAGCTGTTTTTT.